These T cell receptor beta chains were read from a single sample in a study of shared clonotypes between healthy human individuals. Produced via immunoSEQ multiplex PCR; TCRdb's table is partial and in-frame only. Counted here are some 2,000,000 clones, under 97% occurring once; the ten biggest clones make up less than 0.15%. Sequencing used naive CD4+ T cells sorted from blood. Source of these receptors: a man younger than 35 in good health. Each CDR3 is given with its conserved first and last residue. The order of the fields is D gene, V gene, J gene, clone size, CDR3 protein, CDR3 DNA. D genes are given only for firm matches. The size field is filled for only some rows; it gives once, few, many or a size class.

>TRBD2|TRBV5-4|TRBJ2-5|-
CASSLKRTSGTQETQYF
TGTGCCAGCAGCTTGAAGCGGACTAGCGGGACCCAAGAGACCCAGTACTTC
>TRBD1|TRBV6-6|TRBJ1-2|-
CASSTTGGDYGYTF
TGTGCCAGCAGTACGACAGGGGGGGACTATGGCTACACCTTC
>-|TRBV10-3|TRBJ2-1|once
CAIGDVHNEQFF
TGTGCCATCGGGGACGTCCACAATGAGCAGTTCTTC
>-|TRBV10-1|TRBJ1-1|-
CASSESISGAFF
TGCGCCAGCAGTGAGTCAATTAGCGGGGCTTTCTTT
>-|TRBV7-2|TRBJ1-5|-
CASSLEGNSNQPQHF
TGTGCCAGCAGCTTAGAAGGAAATAGCAATCAGCCCCAGCATTTT
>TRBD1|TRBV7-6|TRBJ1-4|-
CASSLATGSTTNEKLFF
TGTGCCAGCAGCTTAGCGACAGGGTCGACAACTAATGAAAAACTGTTTTTT
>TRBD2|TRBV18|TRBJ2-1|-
CASSPLAGVNEQFF
TGTGCCAGCTCACCACTAGCGGGAGTTAACGAGCAGTTCTTC
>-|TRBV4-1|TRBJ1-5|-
CASSQGTLSNQPQHF
TGCGCCAGCAGCCAAGGGACACTTAGCAATCAGCCCCAGCATTTT
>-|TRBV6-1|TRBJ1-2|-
CASEGGPGTDYGYTF
TGTGCCAGCGAGGGGGGCCCTGGAACAGACTATGGCTACACCTTC
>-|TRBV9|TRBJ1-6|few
CASSVGGSYNSPLHF
TGTGCCAGCAGCGTAGGGGGCTCCTATAATTCACCCCTCCACTTT
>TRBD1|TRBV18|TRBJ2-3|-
CASSRYTGQGTDTQYF
TGTGCCAGCTCAAGGTACACGGGACAGGGCACAGATACGCAGTATTTT
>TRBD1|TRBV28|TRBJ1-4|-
CASSRTGEKLFF
TGTGCCAGCAGCCGGACAGGGGAAAAACTGTTTTTT
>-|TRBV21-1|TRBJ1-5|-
CASSTGTGARVHQPQHF
TGTGCCAGCAGCACTGGGACAGGGGCACGGGTCCATCAGCCCCAGCATTTT
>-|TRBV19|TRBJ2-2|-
CASSRDGSNTGELFF
TGTGCCAGTAGCCGAGATGGCTCGAACACCGGGGAGCTGTTTTTT
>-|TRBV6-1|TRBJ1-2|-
CASRSRDRHGYTF
TGTGCCAGCAGATCGAGGGATCGGCATGGCTACACCTTC
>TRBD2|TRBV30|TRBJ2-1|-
CAWLLAGGHGFF
TGTGCCTGGTTACTAGCGGGAGGTCATGGGTTCTTC
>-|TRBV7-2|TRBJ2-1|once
CASSPGLGDNEQFF
TGTGCCAGCAGCCCGGGACTTGGTGACAATGAGCAGTTCTTC
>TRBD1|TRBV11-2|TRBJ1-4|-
CASTSGGNEKLFF
TGTGCCAGCACCTCAGGGGGGAATGAAAAACTGTTTTTT
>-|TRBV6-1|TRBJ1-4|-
CASSDQLSEKLFF
TGTGCCAGCAGTGACCAGCTTAGCGAAAAACTGTTTTTT
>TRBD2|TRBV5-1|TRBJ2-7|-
CASSPSGGYEQYF
TGCGCCAGCAGCCCCTCGGGGGGCTACGAGCAGTACTTC
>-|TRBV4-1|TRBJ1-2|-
CASSIVGVGYGYTF
TGCGCCAGCAGTATTGTCGGGGTCGGCTATGGCTACACCTTC
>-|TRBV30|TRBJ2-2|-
CAATPGIPTGELFF
TGTGCCGCTACGCCGGGGATACCGACCGGGGAGCTGTTTTTT
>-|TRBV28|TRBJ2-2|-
CASSFVGTGELFF
TGTGCCAGCAGTTTCGTGGGCACCGGGGAGCTGTTTTTT
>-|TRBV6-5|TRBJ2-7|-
CASSQTIQSSYEQYF
TGTGCCAGCAGTCAAACAATCCAGAGCTCCTACGAGCAGTACTTC
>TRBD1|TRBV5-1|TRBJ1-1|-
CASLPGTGNTEAFF
TGCGCCAGCTTACCCGGGACAGGGAACACTGAAGCTTTCTTT
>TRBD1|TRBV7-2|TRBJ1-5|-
CASSSPGRGYQPQHF
TGTGCCAGCAGCTCCCCCGGCAGGGGGTATCAGCCCCAGCATTTT
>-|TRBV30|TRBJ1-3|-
CAWRGGGNTIYF
TGTGCCTGGAGGGGCGGAGGAAACACCATATATTTT
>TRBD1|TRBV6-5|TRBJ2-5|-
CASRPGQGYQETQYF
TGTGCCAGCAGACCCGGACAGGGTTATCAAGAGACCCAGTACTTC
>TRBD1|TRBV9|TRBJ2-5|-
CASSVVGQGREETQYF
TGTGCCAGCAGCGTAGTGGGACAGGGAAGGGAAGAGACCCAGTACTTC
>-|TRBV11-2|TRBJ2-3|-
CASSPGPGNLTDTQYF
TGTGCCAGCAGCCCCGGACCGGGGAACCTCACAGATACGCAGTATTTT
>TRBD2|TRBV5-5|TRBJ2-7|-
CASSLVVVQRELGNEQYF
TGTGCCAGCAGCTTGGTAGTCGTCCAGCGGGAGTTAGGAAACGAGCAGTACTTC
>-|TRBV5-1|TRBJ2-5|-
CASSLRRPQETQYF
TGCGCCAGCAGCTTAAGGCGACCCCAAGAGACCCAGTACTTC
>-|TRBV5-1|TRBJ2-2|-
CASGWTRTGSGELFF
TGCGCCAGCGGATGGACAAGGACGGGCTCCGGGGAGCTGTTTTTT
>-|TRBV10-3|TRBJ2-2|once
CAITGQINTGELFF
TGTGCCATCACCGGACAGATTAACACCGGGGAGCTGTTTTTT
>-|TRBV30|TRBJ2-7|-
CAWRSLGDGYEQYF
TGTGCCTGGAGATCCTTGGGGGATGGCTACGAGCAGTACTTC
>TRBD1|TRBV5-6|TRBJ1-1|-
CASSSSRGRNTEAFF
TGTGCCAGCAGCTCCTCCAGGGGGCGAAACACTGAAGCTTTCTTT
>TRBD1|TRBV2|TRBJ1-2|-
CASSRGQGEFYGYTF
TGTGCCAGCAGCCGCGGACAGGGCGAATTCTATGGCTACACCTTC